Detailed here is one T cell receptor beta chain. Its antigen is unidentified. The entry originates in a study of TIL therapy for anti-PD-1-resistant metastatic lung cancer. Study-level information: Patients then received nivolumab; progressors got lymphodepletion, TIL and IL-2. Median tumor mutation burden was approximately 1.5 mutations per megabase. A handful of tumors were EGFR-mutant and two were ALK-rearranged. General study points: Patients were highly selected, enriched for treatment-naive, never-smoker and oncogene-addicted cases.

CDR1 is LGHNA, CDR2 YSLEER, per germline. Losses at the gene ends were 0 bases for V and 4 bases for J; bases not matched to a gene: 12. The CDR3 is 19 amino acids. Time point meaning: pre-treatment sample, taken before nivolumab and TIL therapy. This was the immunoSEQ v3 assay. This table comes from immunoSEQ multiplex PCR, and its TCRdb copy is limited to in-frame clones, with some not included. The data contain tens of thousands of clones, 65% to 90% of them singletons. This specimen was blood, taken at baseline. This TCR came from a person aged 25-85 years with non-small cell lung cancer. The genes are TRBV4-3 and TRBJ2-7; 13 bases agree with TRBD2. The chain's CDR3 is CASSQEPRTSGSLSYEQYF. CDR3 DNA sequence: TGCGCCAGCAGCCAAGAGCCCCGGACTAGCGGGAGTTTATCGTACGAGCAGTACTTC.